This TCR beta chain appears in the sequencing data of a study of T cell responses to AZD1222 COVID-19 vaccine. Details on this clone: The antigen is unknown.

Overall study results and limits: AZD1222 recipients seropositive at baseline numbered only six or seven. Of spike-specific TCRs, nearly half reportedly target regions left unmutated in variants.

Repertoires were generated with immunoSEQ multiplex PCR, while TCRdb's copy carries only in-frame clones and drops some. The sample records around 150,000 clones, less than 95% being singletons. Germline loops: CDR1 SGHVS, CDR2 FNYEAQ. This CDR3 is built from 16 residues. The V end lost 1 base, the J end lost 0 bases, and 9 bases lay between the germline ends. The sequenced sample was peripheral blood, obtained 28 days after the second AZD1222 dose. This rearrangement joins TRBV7-6 to TRBJ1-4; D remains unclear. The source is an adult who received the AZD1222 COVID-19 vaccine. Here the CDR3 DNA reads TGTGCCAGCAGCTTAGGGCCCCAGTCAACTAATGAAAAACTGTTTTTT. Translation gives CASSLGPQSTNEKLFF.